One and the same sample provided the 27 T cell receptor beta chains below, sequenced in a study of T cells after yellow fever vaccination. TCRdb redid the calling of the 5' RACE reads with MiXCR, one entry per CDR3 protein. The table has 120,000 or so distinct CDR3 sequences, over 8% seen once; the top ten hold 40%. Specimen: CD8+ T cells sorted from PBMCs, collected on the day of the yellow fever booster vaccination. The source of these receptors is a man aged 18 to 29 who received the YFV17D yellow fever vaccine.

This clonotype has only a few counts. The V and J genes are TRBV4-3 and TRBJ2-7, with 9 bases matching TRBD2. This CDR3 is 14 amino acids long. Germline lookup yields CDR1 LGHNA and CDR2 YSLEER. The V segment lost 0 bases and the J segment 5 bases; nucleotides outside the gene matches: 2. CDR3: CASSQDIAGDEQYF. The CDR3 nucleotides read TGCGCCAGCAGCCAAGATATAGCGGGGGACGAGCAGTACTTC.

The rearrangement joins TRBV19 to TRBJ2-5; D is possibly TRBD1 (5 bases). The germline CDR1 and CDR2 sequences are LNHDA and SQIVND (reference sequence). The CDR3 loop spans 16 amino acids. V dropped 3 bases and J dropped 2 bases, with 16 bases sitting between them. CDR3 in amino acids: CASSIIGPPGQETQYF. The CDR3 nucleotides read TGTGCCAGTAGTATTATCGGACCTCCAGGGCAAGAGACCCAGTACTTC.

V is TRBV7-9 and J is TRBJ2-7; 9 bases agree with TRBD1. The germline gives CDR1 SEHNR, CDR2 FQNEAQ (reference sequence). There are 19 residues in the CDR3. Trimming took 4 bases from V and 3 from J; bases not matched to a gene: 19. CDR3 residues: CASSYSPGTGFLGGYEQYV. As DNA, the CDR3 is TGTGCCAGCAGCTACAGTCCCGGGACAGGGTTTCTAGGGGGCTACGAGCAGTACGTC.

V usage is TRBV3-1 and J usage is TRBJ2-2; D is perhaps TRBD1 or TRBD2 (6 bases each). The germline V gene has CDR1 LGHDT and CDR2 YNNKEL (reference sequence). The ends were cut back, 6 bases at V and 3 bases at J, with 14 bases in the middle. The CDR3 is made up of 15 amino acids. As DNA, the CDR3 is TGTGCCAGCAGTCTAACCGGGGGCCACACCGGGGAGCTGTTTTTT. Translating it yields CASSLTGGHTGELFF.

The chain links TRBV4-1 to TRBJ2-7; the match to TRBD2 covers 9 bases. The CDR3 runs 15 residues. Germline-derived CDR1 and CDR2 are MGHRA and YSYEKL. The trim removed 3 bases at V and 6 bases at J, leaving 9 bases unmatched. The CDR3 region is CASSQDPGLAAEQYF. The DNA for the CDR3 is TGCGCCAGCAGCCAGGACCCGGGACTAGCCGCCGAGCAGTACTTC.

The chain combines TRBV7-9 with TRBJ2-1; 7 bases match TRBD1. The CDR3 is 16 amino acids. V lost 6 bases and J lost 9; bases outside the gene matches: 17. Looked up from germline, CDR1 is SEHNR and CDR2 is FQNEAQ (reference sequence). The CDR3 sequence is CASRRKIRGQWGEQFF. Here the CDR3 DNA reads TGTGCCAGCAGAAGGAAAATTCGGGGACAGTGGGGTGAGCAGTTCTTC.

This rearrangement joins TRBV5-1 to TRBJ2-3; 8 bases agree with TRBD1. Germline CDR1 SGHRS, CDR2 YFSETQ. The CDR3 runs to 13 residues. The V gene end was trimmed by 8 bases and the J gene end by 2 bases; junction bases not matched to a gene: 4. The CDR3 DNA sequence: TGCGCCAGTAGGACAGGGAACACAGATACGCAGTATTTT. Amino acids: CASRTGNTDTQYF.

The rearrangement uses TRBV29-1 and TRBJ1-2, with a tentative D call TRBD1 (5 bases). This CDR3 has 13 amino acids. Deletions cut 3 bases from V and 0 bases from J, with 8 bases between. CDR1 and CDR2 from the germline V gene are SQVTM and ANQGSEA. The CDR3 nucleotides are TGCAGCGTTGAGCAGGGCACTAACTATGGCTACACCTTC. Amino acids: CSVEQGTNYGYTF.

This clonotype appeared a few times. This sequence joins TRBV11-2 and TRBJ2-2; 12 bases are shared with TRBD2. V shed 5 bases, J shed 6 bases, and the junction held 7 bases outside the gene matches. There are 16 residues in the CDR3. From germline, CDR1 is SGHAT and CDR2 FQNNGV. The CDR3 is CASSLEPSGRAGELFF. In DNA, the CDR3 is TGTGCCAGCAGCCTCGAGCCTAGCGGGAGGGCCGGGGAGCTGTTTTTT.

V is TRBV20-1 and J is TRBJ2-3; 7 bases fit TRBD2. The V gene's germline CDR1 is DFQATT and CDR2 SNEGSKA (reference sequence). This CDR3 comprises 13 residues. J was trimmed by 3 bases and V by 5 bases; bases with no gene match: 5. The CDR3 reads CSAQSGVTDTQYF. In DNA form, the CDR3 reads TGCAGTGCTCAGAGCGGGGTTACAGATACGCAGTATTTT.

This chain uses TRBV29-1 with TRBJ2-7; D is ambiguous. The CDR3 consists of 11 residues. Germline V gene sequence: CDR1 SQVTM, CDR2 ANQGSEA. Trimming stripped 7 bases from V and 5 bases from J, with 12 bases between. The CDR3 nucleotides read TGCAGCGGCTATTGGGTTGACGAGCAGTACTTC. Its translation: CSGYWVDEQYF.

This clonotype came up many times. The chain's CDR3 is CASSFSWGVGRETQYF. CDR3 in DNA: TGTGCCAGCAGTTTTTCCTGGGGGGTCGGAAGGGAGACCCAGTACTTC. The chain couples TRBV28 to TRBJ2-5; D perhaps matches TRBD2 (6 bases). The length of the CDR3 is 16 residues. Germline values: CDR1 MDHEN, CDR2 SYDVKM. Trimming pared 3 bases from V and 5 bases from J, leaving 19 bases between. Based on the CDR3 plus reference TRBV28 and TRBJ2-5, the full variable domain is DVKVTQSSRYLVKRTGEKVFLECVQDMDHENMFWYRQDPGLGLRLIYFSYDVKMKEKGDIPEGYSVSREKKERFSLILESASTNQTSMYLCASSFSWGVGRETQYFGPGTRLLVL.

This clonotype showed up many times. The chain joins TRBV7-2 to TRBJ2-2; D unresolved. Trimming took off 7 bases at V and 1 base at J, with 10 bases between the two ends. Germline loops: CDR1 SGHTA, CDR2 FQGNSA. CDR3 size: 14 residues. CDR3 bases: TGTGCCAGCACCCACTACGAGAACACCGGGGAGCTGTTTTTT. Residues: CASTHYENTGELFF.

This clonotype was observed at least ten times. The chain has TRBV25-1 and TRBJ2-7; D is unclear. The CDR3 runs 14 residues. CDR1 and CDR2 (germline): MGHDK, SYGVNS. V was shortened by 1 base and J by 4 bases, with 11 bases between the two germline ends. The CDR3 sequence is CASSEFGGEYEQYF. CDR3 bases: TGTGCCAGCAGTGAATTCGGCGGAGAATACGAGCAGTACTTC.

The V call is TRBV25-1, the J call TRBJ1-2, with D maybe TRBD1 (5 bases). V lost 4 bases and J lost 6, with 12 bases in between. The CDR3 is 13 amino acids. Germline CDR1 is MGHDK and CDR2 is SYGVNS. The CDR3 coding sequence is TGTGCCAGCAGTGGGGGCCTGGGGGATGGCTACACCTTC. Translated, it gives CASSGGLGDGYTF.

This clonotype was counted a few times. The rearrangement uses TRBV13 and TRBJ2-2; D remains ambiguous. Looked up from germline, CDR1 is PRHDT and CDR2 is FYEKMQ (reference sequence). This CDR3 is 13 amino acids long. V lost 2 bases, J lost 6 bases, and 7 bases lay in between. The CDR3 sequence: CASSLHGPGELFF. DNA for the CDR3: TGTGCCAGCAGCTTACACGGCCCCGGGGAGCTGTTTTTT.

The J gene is TRBJ2-3, the V gene TRBV19; 9 bases map to TRBD2. Germline assignment: CDR1 LNHDA and CDR2 SQIVND (reference sequence). J was trimmed by 1 base and V by 6 bases; bases with no gene match: 2. The CDR3 is made up of 14 amino acids. The CDR3 DNA reads as TGTGCCAGTAGAAGGACTAGCGGCACAGATACGCAGTATTTT. Protein: CASRRTSGTDTQYF. The full variable domain, rest sourced from reference TRBV19 and TRBJ2-3, is DGGITQSPKYLFRKEGQNVTLSCEQNLNHDAMYWYRQDPGQGLRLIYYSQIVNDFQKGDIAEGYSVSREKKESFPLTVTSAQKNPTAFYLCASRRTSGTDTQYFGPGTRLTVL.

V gene TRBV4-2 combines with J gene TRBJ2-5; the match to TRBD2 covers 8 bases. Per the germline V gene, CDR1 is LGHNA and CDR2 is YNFKEQ. J gave up 4 bases and V 0 bases, and 10 bases lay outside the gene matches. The CDR3 totals 17 residues. CDR3 coding DNA: TGTGCCAGCAGCCAAGACGGCAGAAGCGGGGGTCGAGAGACCCAGTACTTC. It encodes CASSQDGRSGGRETQYF.

This clonotype has just a few counts. The CDR3 nucleotides are TGTGCCAGCAGCCTGACAGGTATTACTCCTGAAGCTTTCTTT. Amino acid sequence: CASSLTGITPEAFF. This chain uses TRBV28 with TRBJ1-1, with a tentative D call TRBD1 (6 bases). This CDR3 is 14 amino acids long. Germline lookup yields CDR1 MDHEN and CDR2 SYDVKM. V lost 6 bases and J 6 bases, leaving 17 bases between the germline ends.

A few counts support this clonotype. V gene TRBV28 combines with J gene TRBJ2-7, with 11 bases matching TRBD2. The V segment lost 5 bases and the J segment 4 bases; nucleotides outside the gene matches: 7. The CDR3 runs 15 residues. Per the germline V gene, CDR1 is MDHEN and CDR2 is SYDVKM. CDR3: CASSDPGLADYEQYV. The CDR3 DNA reads TGTGCCAGCAGTGATCCGGGACTAGCGGATTACGAGCAGTACGTC.

CDR3 nucleotides: TGTGCCAGCAGCGGGGGAGACGGGAGCACAGATACGCAGTATTTT. Amino acids: CASSGGDGSTDTQYF. The V gene is TRBV9, the J gene TRBJ2-3; possibly TRBD2 for D (5 bases). The CDR3 consists of 15 residues. CDR1 and CDR2 (germline): SGDLS, YYNGEE. Trimming stripped 3 bases from V and 0 bases from J, with 11 bases between.

The J gene is TRBJ2-1, the V gene TRBV12-3 or TRBV12-4; D remains unclear. This CDR3 region has 12 residues. V lost 4 bases and J 4 bases, leaving 5 bases between the germline ends. Here the CDR3 DNA reads TGTGCCAGCAGTTCCGAGTACAATGAGCAGTTCTTC. Protein product: CASSSEYNEQFF.

This clonotype was recorded a few times. The chain couples TRBV12-5 to TRBJ1-2, with D hard to call. The V gene's germline CDR1 is LGHNT and CDR2 FRNRAP. V was clipped by 0 bases and J by 8 bases, with 7 bases between them. This CDR3 region has 12 residues. The CDR3 sequence: CASGLVMEGYTF. The CDR3 region has the DNA TGTGCTAGTGGTTTGGTCATGGAGGGCTACACCTTC. The whole variable domain, filled in from reference TRBV12-5 and TRBJ1-2, reads DARVTQTPRHKVTEMGQEVTMRCQPILGHNTVFWYRQTMMQGLELLAYFRNRAPLDDSGMPKDRFSAEMPDATLATLKIQPSEPRDSAVYFCASGLVMEGYTFGSGTRLTVV.

This clonotype was seen repeatedly, ten times or more. The rearrangement joins TRBV4-2 to TRBJ2-3; the D is unclear. The CDR3 extends over 14 amino acids. The germline gives CDR1 LGHNA, CDR2 YNFKEQ. With 0 bases removed from V and 3 bases from J, the gap between germline ends came to 7 bases. The chain's CDR3 is CASSQEASTDTQYF. The CDR3 region has the DNA TGTGCCAGCAGCCAAGAAGCGTCAACAGATACGCAGTATTTT.

This clonotype has a handful of counts. The CDR3 nucleotides read TGCGCCAGCAGCCAAGGACCAGGGGGCGAGCAGTACTTC. It encodes CASSQGPGGEQYF. The genes are TRBV4-3 and TRBJ2-7; TRBD1 agrees at 7 bases. The junction had 3 bases not matched to a gene; V was cut back by 1 base and J by 6 bases. Germline V gene sequence: CDR1 LGHNA, CDR2 YSLEER. The CDR3 runs to 13 residues.

This clonotype appeared a few times. V gene TRBV4-3 combines with J gene TRBJ2-3; D call uncertain. The CDR3 contains 16 residues. Germline V gives CDR1 LGHNA, CDR2 YSLEER. Trimming took off 1 base at V and 7 bases at J, with 18 bases between the two ends. CDR3 protein: CASSQVYGLARNTQYF. The CDR3 nucleotides are TGCGCCAGCAGCCAAGTGTACGGCTTGGCGAGAAATACGCAGTATTTT.

This chain connects TRBV6-2 or TRBV6-3 to TRBJ2-7, with D possibly TRBD2 on 6 matching bases. The germline CDR1 and CDR2 sequences are MNHEY and SVGEGT. The CDR3 has 13 residues. The germline V and J ends were trimmed by 4 bases and 5 bases, with 12 bases remaining between them. Written as DNA, the CDR3 is TGTGCCAGCAGTTTCCTCTGGGGGGACGAGCAGTACGTC. The encoded protein is CASSFLWGDEQYV.